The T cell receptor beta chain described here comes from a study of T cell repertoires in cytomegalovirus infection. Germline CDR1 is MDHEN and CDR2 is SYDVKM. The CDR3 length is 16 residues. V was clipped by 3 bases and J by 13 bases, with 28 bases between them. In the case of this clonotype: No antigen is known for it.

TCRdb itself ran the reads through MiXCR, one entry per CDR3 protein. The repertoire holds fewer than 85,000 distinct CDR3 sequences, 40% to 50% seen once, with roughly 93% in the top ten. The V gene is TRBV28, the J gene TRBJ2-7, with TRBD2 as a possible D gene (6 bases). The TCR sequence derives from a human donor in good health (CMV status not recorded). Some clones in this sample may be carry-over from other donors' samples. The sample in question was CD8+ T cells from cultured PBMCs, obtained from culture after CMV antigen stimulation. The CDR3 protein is CASSLLILPRAGPRYF. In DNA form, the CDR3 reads TGTGCCAGCAGTTTGTTGATTCTCCCTAGGGCGGGACCTAGATACTTC.